This TCR beta chain was recovered during a study of beta chain features in type 1 diabetes. Whole-study results and caveats: Among type 1 diabetes patients, VDJ junctions had fewer insertions and more deletions. Using cDNA template may skew counts toward highly expressing activated cells.

This CDR3 contains 13 residues. The germline V gene encodes CDR1 SNHLY and CDR2 FYNNEI. V was cut by 3 bases and J by 1 base, with 6 bases left in between. On this clone: Its antigen is unknown.

All of the isolated RNA was reverse transcribed, so expressed TCRB transcripts were sequenced. Profiled with immunoSEQ multiplex PCR; TCRdb holds only in-frame clones, not every one. The sample includes 430,000 or so clones, 11% of them seen just once. The sample consisted of naive CD4+ T cells from blood. The V gene is TRBV2, the J gene TRBJ1-1; no reliable D call. The receptor was derived from a woman aged 18-29 years in good health. As DNA, the CDR3 is TGTGCCAGCAGTGACTACGGGAACACTGAAGCTTTCTTT. This sequence encodes CASSDYGNTEAFF.